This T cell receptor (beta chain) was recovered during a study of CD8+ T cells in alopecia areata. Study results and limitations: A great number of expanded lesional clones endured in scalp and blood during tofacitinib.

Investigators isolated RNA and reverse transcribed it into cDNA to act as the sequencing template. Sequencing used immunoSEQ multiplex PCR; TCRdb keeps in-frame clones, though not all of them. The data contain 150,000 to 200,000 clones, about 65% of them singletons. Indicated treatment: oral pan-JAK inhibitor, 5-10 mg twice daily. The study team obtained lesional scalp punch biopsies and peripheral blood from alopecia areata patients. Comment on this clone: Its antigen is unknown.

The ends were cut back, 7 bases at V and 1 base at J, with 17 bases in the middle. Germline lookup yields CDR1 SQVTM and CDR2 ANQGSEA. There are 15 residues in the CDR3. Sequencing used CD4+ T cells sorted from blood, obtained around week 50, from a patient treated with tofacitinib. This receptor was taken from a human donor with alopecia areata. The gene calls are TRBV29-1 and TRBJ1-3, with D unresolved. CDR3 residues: CSASESPVSGNTIYF. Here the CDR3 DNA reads TGCAGCGCAAGCGAGAGTCCCGTTTCTGGAAACACCATATATTTT.